The present entry profiles one T cell receptor beta chain with its context. Per the germline V gene, CDR1 is MNHEY and CDR2 is SMNVEV (reference sequence). V shed 8 bases, J shed 4 bases, and the junction held 7 bases outside the gene matches. CDR3 size: 14 residues. This entry belongs to a study of blood T cell repertoires in COVID-19. For the study at large: From the United States, Italy and Spain came samples of acute and convalescent COVID-19.

Produced via immunoSEQ multiplex PCR; TCRdb's table is partial and in-frame only. The repertoire holds roughly 100,000 clones, 80% to 95% seen once, with roughly 4.3% in the top ten. J is TRBJ1-1 and V is TRBV27, with 10 bases lining up with TRBD1. Sequencing was done on a sample of peripheral blood. This TCR was recovered from a man aged 18 to 30 with acute or convalescent COVID-19. The chain's CDR3 is CASVDRGLSTEAFF. The CDR3 DNA follows: TGTGCCAGCGTAGACAGGGGGCTTAGCACTGAAGCTTTCTTT.